These 22 T cell receptor beta chains came from one sample sequenced in a study of blood T cell repertoires in COVID-19. Clones were read by immunoSEQ multiplex PCR, and TCRdb kept only the in-frame ones, dropping some. This table holds approximately 160,000 clones, 84% found once. The sequencing sample was made of PBMCs or T cells enriched from blood (not recorded which). The receptors shown here come from a man aged 50 to 60 who had recovered from COVID-19.

This clone was seen a handful of times. This chain connects TRBV4-2 to TRBJ1-6; D is ambiguous. The ends were cut back, 0 bases at V and 5 bases at J, with 11 bases in the middle. CDR1 is LGHNA and CDR2 is YNFKEQ in the germline V gene. The CDR3 loop spans 16 amino acids. The CDR3 DNA reads TGTGCCAGCAGCCAAGATCGAAACAGTAATAATTCACCCCTCCACTTT. It specifies CASSQDRNSNNSPLHF.

Only one count was recorded for this clone. The chain is built from TRBV5-1 and TRBJ1-5; possible D gene TRBD1, 6 bases. The CDR3 covers 16 residues. V lost 4 bases and J 6 bases, leaving 20 bases between the germline ends. Germline CDR1 SGHRS, CDR2 YFSETQ. CDR3: CASSPDGGGRVQPQHF. The CDR3 DNA reads as TGCGCCAGCAGCCCTGACGGGGGGGGGCGCGTTCAGCCCCAGCATTTT.

This clone appeared a few times. This chain uses TRBV6-2 or TRBV6-3 with TRBJ2-3, with a tentative D call TRBD2 (7 bases). V lost 6 bases and J 7 bases, leaving 17 bases between the germline ends. CDR1 is MNHEY and CDR2 is SVGEGT in the germline V gene. There are 14 residues in the CDR3. DNA for the CDR3: TGTGCCAGCAGCCAGAGGGGGGGAGGATATACGCAGTATTTT. Translation: CASSQRGGGYTQYF.

V usage is TRBV27 and J usage is TRBJ1-4; D is possibly TRBD1 (5 bases). Trimming stripped 4 bases from V and 4 bases from J, with 7 bases between. Germline V CDR1 and CDR2: MNHEY, SMNVEV (reference sequence). The CDR3 runs 13 residues. The CDR3 is CASSSTVNEKLFF. CDR3 in DNA: TGTGCCAGCAGTTCGACAGTTAATGAAAAACTGTTTTTT.

The chain carries TRBV7-9 and TRBJ2-3; D unresolved. CDR3 length: 15 residues. The germline V gene encodes CDR1 SEHNR and CDR2 FQNEAQ (reference sequence). V was trimmed by 5 bases and J by 0 bases, leaving 12 bases between them. Here the CDR3 reads CASSPGRLSTDTQYF. The DNA for the CDR3 is TGTGCCAGCAGCCCGGGTCGGTTAAGCACAGATACGCAGTATTTT. The full variable domain, with the rest looked up from reference TRBV7-9 and TRBJ2-3, is DTGVSQNPRHKITKRGQNVTFRCDPISEHNRLYWYRQTLGQGPEFLTYFQNEAQLEKSRLLSDRFSAERPKGSFSTLEIQRTEQGDSAMYLCASSPGRLSTDTQYFGPGTRLTVL.

Comments on this clone: Other DNA sequences within the sample encode an identical CDR3. The chain joins TRBV12-3 or TRBV12-4 to TRBJ1-2; the D gene is possibly TRBD1 (6 bases). V was cut by 2 bases and J by 7 bases, with 11 bases left in between. The CDR3 is 13 amino acids. CDR3 in amino acids: CASSLQGRGGYTF. CDR3 coding DNA: TGTGCCAGCAGTTTACAGGGGCGCGGTGGCTACACCTTC.

This rearrangement joins TRBV7-2 to TRBJ1-2, with unresolved D. V was shortened by 7 bases and J by 0 bases, with 12 bases between the two germline ends. In germline, CDR1 is SGHTA, CDR2 FQGNSA. The CDR3 totals 14 residues. CDR3 region: CASIQGGPNYGYTF. CDR3 bases: TGTGCCAGCATTCAAGGCGGCCCTAACTATGGCTACACCTTC.

This chain links TRBV19 with TRBJ2-3, with D tentatively TRBD2 (6 bases). Between the trimmed V and J ends, which lost 2 bases and 1 base, there was a span of 10 bases. This CDR3 region has 15 residues. Germline V gene lookup returns CDR1 LNHDA and CDR2 SQIVND (reference sequence). CDR3 sequence (DNA): TGTGCCAGTAGTATAATGGCTAGCGGCACAGATACGCAGTATTTT. Protein product: CASSIMASGTDTQYF. Filled out from reference TRBV19 and TRBJ2-3, the complete variable domain reads DGGITQSPKYLFRKEGQNVTLSCEQNLNHDAMYWYRQDPGQGLRLIYYSQIVNDFQKGDIAEGYSVSREKKESFPLTVTSAQKNPTAFYLCASSIMASGTDTQYFGPGTRLTVL.

The chain has TRBV3-1 (or the pseudogene TRBV3-2) and TRBJ1-1, with D perhaps matching TRBD1 (6 bases). From germline, CDR1 is LGHDT and CDR2 YNNKEL (reference sequence). V shed 5 bases and J shed 4 bases, with 14 bases lying between them. The CDR3 is 14 residues long. The CDR3 nucleotides are TGTGCCAGCAGCTATAACAGGGAAAGCACTGAAGCTTTCTTT. Translating gives CASSYNRESTEAFF.

This rearrangement joins TRBV5-1 to TRBJ2-3; possibly TRBD2 for D (7 bases). This CDR3 is 15 amino acids long. V gave up 2 bases and J gave up 5 bases, with 15 bases separating them. The germline gives CDR1 SGHRS, CDR2 YFSETQ. CDR3 sequence (DNA): TGCGCCAGCAGCTTACTTGGGGGGGGCAGAGATACGCAGTATTTT. It yields the protein CASSLLGGGRDTQYF. Looking up the rest from reference TRBV5-1 and TRBJ2-3 gives the full variable domain: KAGVTQTPRYLIKTRGQQVTLSCSPISGHRSVSWYQQTPGQGLQFLFEYFSETQRNKGNFPGRFSGRQFSNSRSEMNVSTLELGDSALYLCASSLLGGGRDTQYFGPGTRLTVL.

The chain has TRBV21-1 and TRBJ1-3; the table's D call TRBD1 went unverified against the DNA. TRBV21-1 is a pseudogene segment. The CDR3 runs to 15 residues. The CDR3 here is CASSRGTGSGNTIYF. The CDR3 DNA reads as TGTGCCAGCAGCAGGGGGACAGGCTCTGGAAACACCATATATTTT.

V and J are TRBV6-6 and TRBJ1-5, with 7 nucleotides matching TRBD1. CDR1 and CDR2 from the germline V gene are MNHNY and SVGAGI (reference sequence). The CDR3 contains 16 residues. V shed 1 base, J shed 3 bases, and the junction held 6 bases outside the gene matches. CDR3 nucleotide sequence: TGTGCCAGCAGTTACTTGTCACAGGGGTACAATCAGCCCCAGCATTTT. Translation gives CASSYLSQGYNQPQHF.

This chain connects TRBV7-2 to TRBJ2-1; possible D gene TRBD1, 6 bases. Per germline, CDR1 SGHTA and CDR2 FQGNSA. V was pared by 5 bases and J by 6 bases, with 20 bases between. This CDR3 has 16 amino acids. DNA of the CDR3: TGTGCCAGCAGCACCCGGACAGTAACTATGAGCAATGAGCAGTTCTTC. It encodes CASSTRTVTMSNEQFF.

The chain combines TRBV7-9 with TRBJ1-2, with 8 bases matching TRBD1. The V segment lost 5 bases and the J segment 4 bases; nucleotides outside the gene matches: 9. Germline values: CDR1 SEHNR, CDR2 FQNEAQ (reference sequence). The CDR3 runs 15 residues. The DNA for the CDR3 is TGTGCCAGCAGCCCGTGGACAGGGTGGAGCTATGGCTACACCTTC. It yields the protein CASSPWTGWSYGYTF. Full variable domain (outside the CDR3, taken from reference TRBV7-9 and TRBJ1-2): DTGVSQNPRHKITKRGQNVTFRCDPISEHNRLYWYRQTLGQGPEFLTYFQNEAQLEKSRLLSDRFSAERPKGSFSTLEIQRTEQGDSAMYLCASSPWTGWSYGYTFGSGTRLTVV.

The V and J genes are TRBV2 and TRBJ2-1, with D perhaps matching TRBD1 (6 bases). The V end was cut by 7 bases, the J end by 6 bases, with 16 bases between. Germline V gene data show CDR1 as SNHLY and CDR2 as FYNNEI. The CDR3 contains 14 residues. CDR3 sequence reads: CASNGPGQSNEQFF. The CDR3 DNA follows: TGTGCCAGCAATGGTCCGGGACAATCCAATGAGCAGTTCTTC.

The sample holds one count of this clone. V usage is TRBV20-1 and J usage is TRBJ1-2, with D possibly being TRBD1 (6 bases). Germline lookup yields CDR1 DFQATT and CDR2 SNEGSKA (reference sequence). The V and J ends lost 6 bases and 5 bases respectively, with 10 bases between them. The CDR3 totals 11 residues. DNA of the CDR3: TGCAGTGCCACGGACAGATATGGCTACACCTTC. Translating it yields CSATDRYGYTF.

This chain uses TRBV6-5 with TRBJ1-3, with no clear D. Between the trimmed V and J ends, which lost 6 bases and 1 base, there was a span of 10 bases. CDR3 length: 14 residues. Germline V gene lookup returns CDR1 MNHEY and CDR2 SVGAGI. The CDR3: CASRPHRSGNTIYF. CDR3 in DNA: TGTGCCAGCAGACCTCACAGATCTGGAAACACCATATATTTT.

The rearrangement joins TRBV9 to TRBJ2-4, with D perhaps matching TRBD1 (6 bases). Germline V gives CDR1 SGDLS, CDR2 YYNGEE. V shed 4 bases and J shed 7 bases, with 9 bases lying between them. CDR3 length: 12 amino acids. The CDR3 DNA follows: TGTGCCAGCAGCCTTACAGGGAACATTCAGTACTTC. This translates into CASSLTGNIQYF.

This chain uses TRBV11-2 with TRBJ2-5; 7 bases agree with TRBD2. The CDR3 spans 16 residues. CDR1 is SGHAT, CDR2 FQNNGV, per germline. Trimming removed 5 bases from V and 4 bases from J; junction bases left unmatched: 13. The CDR3 nucleotides read TGTGCCAGCAGCCTCCAAACCGGGACTATGGCAGAGACCCAGTACTTC. It translates to CASSLQTGTMAETQYF.

A word on this clone: In the same sample, other DNA sequences code for this CDR3. As DNA, the CDR3 is TGCGCCAGCAGCTTGGTTTCAGGGGGCACCTACGAGCAGTACTTC. Translating it yields CASSLVSGGTYEQYF. V is TRBV5-1 and J is TRBJ2-7; 8 nucleotides match TRBD1. Germline lookup yields CDR1 SGHRS and CDR2 YFSETQ. This CDR3 is 15 amino acids long. With V trimmed by 0 bases and J by 2 bases, 4 bases remained unmatched.

This clone was counted between two and nine times. The chain is built from TRBV3-1 (or the pseudogene TRBV3-2) and TRBJ1-2; D might be TRBD1 (5 bases). V lost 1 base to trimming and J lost 8 bases, with 17 bases between them. The CDR3 runs 15 residues. Germline V gene sequence: CDR1 LGHDT, CDR2 YNNKEL (reference sequence). The CDR3 spells CASSQGQQDLWGYTF. In DNA form, the CDR3 reads TGTGCCAGCAGCCAAGGCCAACAGGATCTATGGGGCTACACCTTC.

This clone is a singleton in its sample. The V and J genes are TRBV6-6 and TRBJ1-6; D is possibly TRBD1 (6 bases). CDR1 and CDR2 (germline): MNHNY, SVGAGI (reference sequence). This CDR3 spans 17 amino acids. Trimming removed 5 bases from V and 0 bases from J, with 14 bases in between. CDR3 in amino acids: CASSPRGGYSYNSPLHF. Here the CDR3 DNA reads TGTGCCAGCAGTCCACGGGGGGGCTACTCCTATAATTCACCCCTCCACTTT.